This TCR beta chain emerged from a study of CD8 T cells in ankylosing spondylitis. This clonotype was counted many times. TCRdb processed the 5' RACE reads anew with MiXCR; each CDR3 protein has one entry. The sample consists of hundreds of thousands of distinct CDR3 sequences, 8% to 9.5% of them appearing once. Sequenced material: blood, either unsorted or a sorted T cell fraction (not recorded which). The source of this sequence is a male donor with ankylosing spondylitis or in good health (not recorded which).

The CDR3 loop is CASARAGTPGNTIYF. The CDR3 nucleotides read TGTGCCAGCGCCCGGGCTGGGACTCCTGGAAACACCATATATTTT. The rearrangement joins TRBV3-1 to TRBJ1-3; tentative D call: TRBD1 (5 bases). The CDR3 consists of 15 residues. V was cut by 8 bases and J by 2 bases, with 16 bases left in between. Germline V gives CDR1 LGHDT, CDR2 YNNKEL (reference sequence).